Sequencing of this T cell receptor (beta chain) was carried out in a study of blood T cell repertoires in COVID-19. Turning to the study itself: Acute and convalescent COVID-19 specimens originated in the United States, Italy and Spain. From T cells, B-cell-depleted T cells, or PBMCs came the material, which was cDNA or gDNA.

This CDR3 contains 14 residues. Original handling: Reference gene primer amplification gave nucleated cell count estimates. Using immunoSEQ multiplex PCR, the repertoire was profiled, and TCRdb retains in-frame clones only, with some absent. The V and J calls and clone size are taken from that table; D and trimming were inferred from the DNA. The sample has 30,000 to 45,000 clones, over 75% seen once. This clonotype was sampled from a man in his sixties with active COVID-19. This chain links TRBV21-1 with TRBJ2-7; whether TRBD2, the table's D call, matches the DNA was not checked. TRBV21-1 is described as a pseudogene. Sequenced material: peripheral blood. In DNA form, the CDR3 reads TGTGCCAGCAGCAAGACTAGCGGGTCCTACGAGCAGTACTTC. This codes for CASSKTSGSYEQYF.